This TCR beta chain was recovered during a study of blood T cell repertoires in COVID-19. Study-wide background: COVID-19 samples collected from the United States, Italy and Spain covered acute and convalescent phases. Sample material is recorded as cDNA or gDNA derived from T cells, B-cell-depleted T cells, or PBMCs.

Germline V gives CDR1 SGHTA, CDR2 FQGTGA. V was clipped by 0 bases and J by 2 bases, with 7 bases between them. The CDR3 covers 15 residues. This clone was found once. Authors' data handling: Amplification of reference gene primers was used by the study to estimate nucleated cell counts. Using immunoSEQ multiplex PCR, the repertoire was profiled, and TCRdb retains in-frame clones only, with some absent. V and J calls and clone size come straight from that table; D and trimming were deduced from the DNA. The sample gives around 95,000 clones, approximately 84% of which show up once; approximately 7% is in the top ten.

V gene TRBV7-3 combines with J gene TRBJ2-2; D not certain. The sample comprised peripheral blood. The receptor was derived from a young man in a cohort sampled during active COVID-19. CDR3 sequence (DNA): TGTGCCAGCAGCTTAACTGGCCAAAACACCGGGGAGCTGTTTTTT. Translated: CASSLTGQNTGELFF.